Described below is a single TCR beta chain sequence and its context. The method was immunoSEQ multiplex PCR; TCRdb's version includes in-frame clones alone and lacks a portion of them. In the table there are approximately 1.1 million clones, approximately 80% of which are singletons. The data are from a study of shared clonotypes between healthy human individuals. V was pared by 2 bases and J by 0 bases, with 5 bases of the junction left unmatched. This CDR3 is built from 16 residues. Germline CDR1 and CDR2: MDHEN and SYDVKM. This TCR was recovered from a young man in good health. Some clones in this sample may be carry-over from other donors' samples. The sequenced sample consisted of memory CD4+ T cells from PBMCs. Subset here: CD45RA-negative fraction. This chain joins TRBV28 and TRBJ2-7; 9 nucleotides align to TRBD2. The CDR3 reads CASSLDSGRVSYEQYF. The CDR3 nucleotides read TGTGCCAGCAGTTTAGATAGCGGGAGAGTCTCCTACGAGCAGTACTTC.